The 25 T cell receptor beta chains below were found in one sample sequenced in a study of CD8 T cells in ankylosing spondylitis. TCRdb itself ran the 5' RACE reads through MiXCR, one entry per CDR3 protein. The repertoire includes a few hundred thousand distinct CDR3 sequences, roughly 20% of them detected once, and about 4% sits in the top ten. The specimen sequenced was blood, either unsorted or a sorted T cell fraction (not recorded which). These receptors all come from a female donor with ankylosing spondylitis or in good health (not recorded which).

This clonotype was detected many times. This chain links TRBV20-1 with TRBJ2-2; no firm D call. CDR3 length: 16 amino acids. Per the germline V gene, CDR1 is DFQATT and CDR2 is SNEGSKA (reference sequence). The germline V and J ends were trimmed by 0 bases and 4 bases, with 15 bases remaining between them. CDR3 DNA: TGCAGTGCTAGAGATACCCTGAAGTCCGGCACCGGGGAGCTGTTTTTT. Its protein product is CSARDTLKSGTGELFF.

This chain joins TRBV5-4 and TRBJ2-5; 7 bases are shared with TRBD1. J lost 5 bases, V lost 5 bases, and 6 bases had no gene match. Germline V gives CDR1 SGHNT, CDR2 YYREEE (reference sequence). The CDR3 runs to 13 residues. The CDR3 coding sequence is TGTGCCAGCAGTTTTCAGGGGGTGGAGACCCAGTACTTC. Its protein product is CASSFQGVETQYF.

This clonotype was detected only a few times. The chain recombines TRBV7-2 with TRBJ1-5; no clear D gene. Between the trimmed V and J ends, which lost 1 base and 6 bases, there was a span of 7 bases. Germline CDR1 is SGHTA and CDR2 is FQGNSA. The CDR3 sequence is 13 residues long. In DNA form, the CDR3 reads TGTGCCAGCAGCTTAGTGCTTGGTCAGCCCCAGCATTTT. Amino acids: CASSLVLGQPQHF. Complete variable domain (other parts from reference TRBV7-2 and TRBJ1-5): GAGVSQSPSNKVTEKGKDVELRCDPISGHTALYWYRQSLGQGLEFLIYFQGNSAPDKSGLPSDRFSAERTGGSVSTLTIQRTQQEDSAVYLCASSLVLGQPQHFGDGTRLSIL.

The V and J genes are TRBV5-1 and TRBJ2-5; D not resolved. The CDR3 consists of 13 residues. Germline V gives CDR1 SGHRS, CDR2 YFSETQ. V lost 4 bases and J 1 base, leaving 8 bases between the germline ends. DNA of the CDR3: TGCGCCAGCAGCCGGACGCTCCAAGAGACCCAGTACTTC. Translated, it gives CASSRTLQETQYF. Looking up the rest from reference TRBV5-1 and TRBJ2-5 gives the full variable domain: KAGVTQTPRYLIKTRGQQVTLSCSPISGHRSVSWYQQTPGQGLQFLFEYFSETQRNKGNFPGRFSGRQFSNSRSEMNVSTLELGDSALYLCASSRTLQETQYFGPGTRLLVL.

This chain's CDR3 is CSAGAQGTEAFF. Written as DNA, the CDR3 is TGCAGTGCTGGGGCGCAGGGCACTGAAGCTTTCTTT. The genes are TRBV20-1 and TRBJ1-1; D might be TRBD1 (5 bases). Trimming cost V 5 bases and J 4 bases, with 11 bases left between them. The CDR3 runs 12 residues. CDR1 DFQATT and CDR2 SNEGSKA come from the germline V gene (reference sequence).

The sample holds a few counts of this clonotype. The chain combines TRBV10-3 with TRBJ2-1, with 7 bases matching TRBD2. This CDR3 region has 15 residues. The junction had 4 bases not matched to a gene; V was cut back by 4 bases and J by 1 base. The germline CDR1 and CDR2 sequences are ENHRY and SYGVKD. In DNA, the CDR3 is TGTGCCATCAGTGTTTCGGGGGGATCCTACAATGAGCAGTTCTTC. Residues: CAISVSGGSYNEQFF.

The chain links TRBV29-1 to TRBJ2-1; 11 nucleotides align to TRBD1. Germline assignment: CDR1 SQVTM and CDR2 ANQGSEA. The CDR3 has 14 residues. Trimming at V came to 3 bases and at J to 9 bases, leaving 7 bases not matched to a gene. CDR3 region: CSVDGDRGIGEQFF. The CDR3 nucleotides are TGCAGCGTTGATGGGGACAGGGGGATCGGTGAGCAGTTCTTC.

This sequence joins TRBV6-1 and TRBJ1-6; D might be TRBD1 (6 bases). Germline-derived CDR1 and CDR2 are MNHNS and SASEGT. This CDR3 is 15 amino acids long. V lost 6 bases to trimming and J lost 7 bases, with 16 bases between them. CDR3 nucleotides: TGTGCCAGCAGCGAACAGGGAATTCGGAATTCACCCCTCCACTTT. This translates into CASSEQGIRNSPLHF.

In DNA form, the CDR3 reads TGCGCCAGCAGCCTCAGGGGAGATACGCAGTATTTT. Its translation is CASSLRGDTQYF. This chain joins TRBV5-1 and TRBJ2-3, with D perhaps TRBD1 (6 bases). The CDR3 is made up of 12 amino acids. The V gene lost 4 bases and the J gene lost 5 bases, with 8 bases spanning the gap. Germline V gene data show CDR1 as SGHRS and CDR2 as YFSETQ.

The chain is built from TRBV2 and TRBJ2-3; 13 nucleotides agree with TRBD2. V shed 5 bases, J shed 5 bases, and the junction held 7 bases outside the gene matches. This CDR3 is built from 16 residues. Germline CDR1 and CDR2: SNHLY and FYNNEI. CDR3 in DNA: TGTGCCAGCAGTAGGAGACTAGCGGGAGGAGGAGATACGCAGTATTTT. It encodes CASSRRLAGGGDTQYF.

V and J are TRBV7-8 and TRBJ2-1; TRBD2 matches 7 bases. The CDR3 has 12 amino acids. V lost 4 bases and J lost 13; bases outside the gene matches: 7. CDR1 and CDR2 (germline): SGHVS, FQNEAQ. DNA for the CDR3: TGTGCCAGCAGCTCTAGCGGTCCTACACAGTTCTTC. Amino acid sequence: CASSSSGPTQFF.

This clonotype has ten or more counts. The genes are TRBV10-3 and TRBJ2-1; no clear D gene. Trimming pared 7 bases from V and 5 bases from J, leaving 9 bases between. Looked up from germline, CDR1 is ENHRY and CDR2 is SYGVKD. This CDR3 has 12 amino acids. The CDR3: CAITRGDNEQFF. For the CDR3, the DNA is TGTGCCATCACGAGAGGAGACAATGAGCAGTTCTTC.

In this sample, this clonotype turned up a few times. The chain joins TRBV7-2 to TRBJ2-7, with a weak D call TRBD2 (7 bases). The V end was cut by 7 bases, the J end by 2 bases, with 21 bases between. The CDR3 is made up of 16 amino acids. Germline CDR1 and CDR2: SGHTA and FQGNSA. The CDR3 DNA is TGTGCCAGCACCAAAGGGGGGGGCGGGTTAACCTACGAGCAGTACTTC. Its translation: CASTKGGGGLTYEQYF. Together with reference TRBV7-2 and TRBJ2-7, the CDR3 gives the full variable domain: GAGVSQSPSNKVTEKGKDVELRCDPISGHTALYWYRQSLGQGLEFLIYFQGNSAPDKSGLPSDRFSAERTGGSVSTLTIQRTQQEDSAVYLCASTKGGGGLTYEQYFGPGTRLTVT.

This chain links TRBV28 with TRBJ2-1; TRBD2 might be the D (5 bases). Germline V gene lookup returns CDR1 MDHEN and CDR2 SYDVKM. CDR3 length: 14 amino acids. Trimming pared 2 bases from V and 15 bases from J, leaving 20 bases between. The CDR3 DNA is TGTGCCAGCAGTTTACGGGGAAGCCTTTATCGGACGTTCTTC. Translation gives CASSLRGSLYRTFF.

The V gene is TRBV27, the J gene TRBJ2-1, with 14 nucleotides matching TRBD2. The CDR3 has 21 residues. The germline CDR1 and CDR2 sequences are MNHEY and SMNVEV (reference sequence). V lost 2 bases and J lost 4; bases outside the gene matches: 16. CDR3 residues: CASSLRATSGRARGIYNEQFF. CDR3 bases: TGTGCCAGCAGTTTAAGGGCGACTAGCGGGAGGGCCCGGGGTATATACAATGAGCAGTTCTTC.

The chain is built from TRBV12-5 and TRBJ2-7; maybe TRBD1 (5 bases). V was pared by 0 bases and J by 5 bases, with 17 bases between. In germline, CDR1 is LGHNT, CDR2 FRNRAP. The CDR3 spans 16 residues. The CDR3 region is CASGLVLFNRPNEQYF. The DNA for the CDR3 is TGTGCTAGTGGTTTGGTACTGTTCAACAGGCCCAACGAGCAGTACTTC.

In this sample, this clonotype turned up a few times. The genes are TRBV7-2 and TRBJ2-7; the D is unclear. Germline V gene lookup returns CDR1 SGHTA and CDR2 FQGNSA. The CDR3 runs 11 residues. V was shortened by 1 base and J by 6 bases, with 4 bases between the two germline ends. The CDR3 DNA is TGTGCCAGCAGCTTAGTGGCCGAGCAGTACTTC. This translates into CASSLVAEQYF. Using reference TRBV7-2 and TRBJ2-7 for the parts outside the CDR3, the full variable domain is GAGVSQSPSNKVTEKGKDVELRCDPISGHTALYWYRQSLGQGLEFLIYFQGNSAPDKSGLPSDRFSAERTGGSVSTLTIQRTQQEDSAVYLCASSLVAEQYFGPGTRLTVT.

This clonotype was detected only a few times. The CDR3 DNA reads as TGTGCCAGCAGCGCCAGGCCGACCTACGAGCAGTACTTC. Translated: CASSARPTYEQYF. This rearrangement joins TRBV5-6 to TRBJ2-7, with D unresolved. Germline values: CDR1 SGHDT, CDR2 YYEEEE. The CDR3 extends over 13 amino acids. V was clipped by 4 bases and J by 2 bases, with 10 bases between them.

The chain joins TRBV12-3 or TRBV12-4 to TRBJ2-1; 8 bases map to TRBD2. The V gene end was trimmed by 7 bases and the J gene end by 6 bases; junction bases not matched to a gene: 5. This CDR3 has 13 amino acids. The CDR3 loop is CASNTGTSNEQFF. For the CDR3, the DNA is TGTGCCAGCAACACCGGGACTAGCAATGAGCAGTTCTTC.

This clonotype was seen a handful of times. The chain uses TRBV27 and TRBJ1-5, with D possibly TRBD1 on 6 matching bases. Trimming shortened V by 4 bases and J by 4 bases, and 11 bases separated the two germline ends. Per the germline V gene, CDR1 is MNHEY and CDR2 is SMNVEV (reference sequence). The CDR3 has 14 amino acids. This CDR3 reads CASSYRGRNQPQHF. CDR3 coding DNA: TGTGCCAGCAGTTATAGGGGGAGGAATCAGCCCCAGCATTTT.

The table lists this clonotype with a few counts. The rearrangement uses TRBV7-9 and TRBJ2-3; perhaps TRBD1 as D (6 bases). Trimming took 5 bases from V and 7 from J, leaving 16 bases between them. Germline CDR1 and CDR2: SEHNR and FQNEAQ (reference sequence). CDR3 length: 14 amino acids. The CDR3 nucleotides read TGTGCCAGCAGCCCCTTCCCGACAGGCTATACGCAGTATTTT. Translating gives CASSPFPTGYTQYF.

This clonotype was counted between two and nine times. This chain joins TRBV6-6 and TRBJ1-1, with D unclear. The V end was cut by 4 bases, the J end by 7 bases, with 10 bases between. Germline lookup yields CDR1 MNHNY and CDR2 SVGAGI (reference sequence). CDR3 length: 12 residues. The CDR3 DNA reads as TGTGCCAGCAGTTTCCCGGAGGGTGAAGCTTTCTTT. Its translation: CASSFPEGEAFF.

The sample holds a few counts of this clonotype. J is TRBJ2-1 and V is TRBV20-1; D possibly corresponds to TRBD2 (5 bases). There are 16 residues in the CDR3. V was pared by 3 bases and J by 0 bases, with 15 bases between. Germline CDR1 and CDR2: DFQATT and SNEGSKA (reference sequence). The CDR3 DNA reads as TGCAGTGCTAGCTTCCGACTACCCAACTCCTACAATGAGCAGTTCTTC. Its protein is CSASFRLPNSYNEQFF.

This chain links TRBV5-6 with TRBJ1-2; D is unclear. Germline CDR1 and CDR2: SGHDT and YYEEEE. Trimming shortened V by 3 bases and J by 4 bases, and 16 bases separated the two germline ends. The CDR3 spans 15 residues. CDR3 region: CASSSTGEGFYGYTF. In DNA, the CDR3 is TGTGCCAGCAGCTCAACCGGGGAGGGCTTCTATGGCTACACCTTC.

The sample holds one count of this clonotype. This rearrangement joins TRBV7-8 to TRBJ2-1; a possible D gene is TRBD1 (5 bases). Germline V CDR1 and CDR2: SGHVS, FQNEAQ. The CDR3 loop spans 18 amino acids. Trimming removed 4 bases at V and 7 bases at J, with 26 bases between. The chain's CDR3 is CASSSHSLLGRGLNEQFF. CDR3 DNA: TGTGCCAGCAGCTCCCACTCCCTGCTAGGTAGGGGCCTGAATGAGCAGTTCTTC.